These 29 T cell receptor beta chains came from one sample sequenced in a study of OX40 agonist ivuxolimab in advanced cancers. Some clones are missing from TCRdb's copy, which holds only in-frame ones; the method was immunoSEQ multiplex PCR. The sample records tens of thousands of clones, approximately 81% being singletons. Material: CD4+ or CD8+ T cells sorted from blood, obtained in a trial of the OX40 agonist ivuxolimab. Receptor source: an adult with an advanced solid tumor such as melanoma, head and neck, liver or kidney cancer.

The V gene is TRBV27, the J gene TRBJ2-5; the D gene could be TRBD1 or TRBD2 (6 bases each). The germline V gene has CDR1 MNHEY and CDR2 SMNVEV (reference sequence). The length of the CDR3 is 15 residues. Trimming cost V 3 bases and J 5 bases, with 16 bases left between them. CDR3 protein: CASSFTSGAAETQYF. The CDR3 DNA is TGTGCCAGCAGTTTTACTTCGGGGGCCGCGGAGACCCAGTACTTC.

The gene calls are TRBV9 and TRBJ2-4; D is ambiguous. The CDR3 contains 14 residues. Germline CDR1 SGDLS, CDR2 YYNGEE. Trimming took off 0 bases at V and 5 bases at J, with 9 bases between the two ends. The DNA of the CDR3 is TGTGCCAGCAGCGTAGGTCAGACCCAAAACATTCAGTACTTC. The encoded protein is CASSVGQTQNIQYF.

This chain uses TRBV7-6 with TRBJ2-5; D remains unclear. Germline lookup yields CDR1 SGHVS and CDR2 FNYEAQ. This CDR3 has 13 residues. With 4 bases removed from V and 5 bases from J, the gap between germline ends came to 11 bases. The chain's CDR3 is CASSSHFSETQYF. The CDR3 DNA reads TGTGCCAGCAGCTCGCATTTCTCCGAGACCCAGTACTTC.

The CDR3 here is CASSFHTRGPQGEQFF. The CDR3 DNA reads TGTGCCAGCAGCTTTCATACGCGGGGGCCCCAGGGTGAGCAGTTCTTC. The chain has TRBV7-8 and TRBJ2-1, with a weak D call TRBD2 (7 bases). Germline CDR1 reads SGHVS; CDR2 reads FQNEAQ. Between the trimmed V and J ends, which lost 3 bases and 9 bases, there was a span of 21 bases. This CDR3 region has 16 residues.

This clone was observed at least ten times. This chain links TRBV29-1 with TRBJ2-3; TRBD2 agrees at 11 bases. The CDR3 is 12 amino acids. The junction had 2 bases not matched to a gene; V was cut back by 7 bases and J by 5 bases. Germline CDR1 SQVTM, CDR2 ANQGSEA. The chain's CDR3 is CSGGTSGDTQYF. The CDR3 region has the DNA TGCAGCGGGGGGACTAGCGGAGATACGCAGTATTTT.

The chain combines TRBV29-1 with TRBJ1-1, with D maybe TRBD1 (5 bases). Germline CDR1 reads SQVTM; CDR2 reads ANQGSEA. The V end lost 5 bases, the J end lost 8 bases, and 15 bases lay between the germline ends. The CDR3 length is 12 residues. CDR3 amino acids: CSVQFQRGEAFF. The CDR3 nucleotides are TGCAGCGTTCAGTTTCAAAGGGGAGAAGCTTTCTTT. The whole variable domain, remainder taken from reference TRBV29-1 and TRBJ1-1, is SAVISQKPSRDICQRGTSLTIQCQVDSQVTMMFWYRQQPGQSLTLIATANQGSEATYESGFVIDKFPISRPNLTFSTLTVSNMSPEDSSIYLCSVQFQRGEAFFGQGTRLTVV.

V usage is TRBV21-1 and J usage is TRBJ2-7; the DNA was not used to check the table's D call, TRBD2. TRBV21-1 is labeled a pseudogene. The CDR3 has 11 residues. The CDR3 here is CASSSPYEQYF. In DNA form, the CDR3 reads TGTGCCAGCAGTTCCCCTTACGAGCAGTACTTC.

The chain links TRBV9 to TRBJ2-3, with D perhaps TRBD1 or TRBD2 (6 bases each). CDR1 and CDR2 from the germline V gene are SGDLS and YYNGEE. The CDR3 has 14 amino acids. Trimming took 0 bases from V and 2 from J, leaving 7 bases between them. CDR3 nucleotide sequence: TGTGCCAGCAGCGTAGCGGGGGCCACAGATACGCAGTATTTT. This gives the protein CASSVAGATDTQYF.

V and J are TRBV5-4 and TRBJ2-5; no clear D gene. The V and J ends lost 3 bases and 2 bases respectively, with 11 bases between them. The CDR3 loop spans 14 amino acids. Germline-derived CDR1 and CDR2 are SGHNT and YYREEE (reference sequence). CDR3 in amino acids: CASSSPLGQETQYF. CDR3 sequence (DNA): TGTGCCAGCAGCTCCCCATTGGGGCAAGAGACCCAGTACTTC.

The chain uses TRBV10-3 and TRBJ1-3; no firm D call. CDR1 ENHRY and CDR2 SYGVKD come from the germline V gene. Between the trimmed V and J ends, which lost 2 bases and 0 bases, there was a span of 14 bases. This CDR3 has 17 residues. The CDR3 DNA reads TGTGCCATCAGTGAGGGTTCGGGAGGAATCTCTGGAAACACCATATATTTT. Amino acid sequence: CAISEGSGGISGNTIYF.

V usage is TRBV15 and J usage is TRBJ1-4; a possible D gene is TRBD1 (6 bases). Trimming took off 0 bases at V and 5 bases at J, with 19 bases between the two ends. CDR1 LNHNV and CDR2 YYDKDF come from the germline V gene (reference sequence). The CDR3 runs 18 residues. The CDR3 is CATSRDLIRGNLNEKLFF. The CDR3, as DNA: TGTGCCACCAGCAGAGATCTAATTAGGGGGAACCTCAATGAAAAACTGTTTTTT. Based on the CDR3 plus reference TRBV15 and TRBJ1-4, the full variable domain is DAMVIQNPRYQVTQFGKPVTLSCSQTLNHNVMYWYQQKSSQAPKLLFHYYDKDFNNEADTPDNFQSRRPNTSFCFLDIRSPGLGDTAMYLCATSRDLIRGNLNEKLFFGSGTQLSVL.

V usage is TRBV30 and J usage is TRBJ1-5; the D gene is possibly TRBD1 (6 bases). The CDR3 is 14 residues long. Germline V gives CDR1 GTSNPN, CDR2 SVGIG (reference sequence). V was cut by 0 bases and J by 7 bases, with 13 bases left in between. This CDR3 is CAWSVRGGGQPQHF. DNA of the CDR3: TGTGCCTGGAGTGTAAGAGGGGGTGGCCAGCCCCAGCATTTT.

This clone was detected only once. This chain uses TRBV29-1 with TRBJ2-7; no definite D call. Germline V gives CDR1 SQVTM, CDR2 ANQGSEA. The V gene lost 4 bases and the J gene lost 2 bases, with 15 bases spanning the gap. The CDR3 runs 14 residues. For the CDR3, the DNA is TGCAGCGTTGCCGACCAAGGACGGACCTACGAGCAGTACTTC. It codes for CSVADQGRTYEQYF.

The V gene is TRBV4-3, the J gene TRBJ2-1; maybe TRBD2 (5 bases). CDR1 and CDR2 (germline): LGHNA, YSLEER. The CDR3 totals 16 residues. Trimming removed 0 bases at V and 2 bases at J, with 11 bases between. CDR3 region: CASSQDQAAPYNEQFF. The DNA of the CDR3 is TGCGCCAGCAGCCAAGATCAAGCGGCCCCCTACAATGAGCAGTTCTTC.

In this sample, this clone turned up a few times. The chain uses TRBV19 and TRBJ1-4; D not certain. CDR1 and CDR2 (germline): LNHDA, SQIVND (reference sequence). The CDR3 contains 13 residues. The V gene lost 3 bases and the J gene lost 7 bases, with 9 bases spanning the gap. The DNA of the CDR3 is TGTGCCAGTAGTATCCCCGGGTTTGAAAAACTGTTTTTT. This gives the protein CASSIPGFEKLFF.

The genes are TRBV6-5 and TRBJ2-7; D may be TRBD1 or TRBD2 (5 bases each). CDR1 MNHEY and CDR2 SVGAGI come from the germline V gene. CDR3 length: 14 amino acids. With 0 bases removed from V and 6 bases from J, the gap between germline ends came to 12 bases. CDR3 loop: CASSYSSPGREQYF. CDR3 DNA sequence: TGTGCCAGCAGTTACTCCAGCCCGGGGCGCGAGCAGTACTTC.

This clone was observed many times. This sequence joins TRBV19 and TRBJ1-2; 9 nucleotides align to TRBD1. Germline-derived CDR1 and CDR2 are LNHDA and SQIVND (reference sequence). V lost 9 bases and J lost 7; bases outside the gene matches: 6. The CDR3 is 12 residues long. The CDR3 coding sequence is TGTGCCAGCCAACAGGGGGCGGGTGGCTACACCTTC. Its translation is CASQQGAGGYTF.

This chain uses TRBV5-1 with TRBJ2-7; TRBD1 matches 7 bases. Germline assignment: CDR1 SGHRS and CDR2 YFSETQ. Trimming at V came to 0 bases and at J to 1 base, leaving 10 bases not matched to a gene. The CDR3 loop spans 17 amino acids. DNA for the CDR3: TGCGCCAGCAGCTTGGGGGACAGCCTCGCCGGGTCCTACGAGCAGTACTTC. Translating gives CASSLGDSLAGSYEQYF.

The V call is TRBV18, the J call TRBJ2-1; D ambiguous. The CDR3 contains 14 residues. The V and J ends lost 3 bases and 9 bases respectively, with 15 bases between them. The V gene's germline CDR1 is KGHSH and CDR2 LQKENI. CDR3 DNA sequence: TGTGCCAGCTCACCCCTGGACCAGAACAGTGAGCAGTTCTTC. Amino acids: CASSPLDQNSEQFF.

CDR3 coding DNA: TGTGCCAGCAGCTCCCGGTACCCCTCCTACGAGCAGTACTTC. Protein: CASSSRYPSYEQYF. This sequence joins TRBV5-4 and TRBJ2-5, with unresolved D. The J call may be faulty, since TRBJ2-7 better matches the DNA end. The CDR3 totals 14 residues. The germline CDR1 and CDR2 sequences are SGHNT and YYREEE (reference sequence).

The chain employs TRBV2 and TRBJ1-5, with 10 bases matching TRBD1. The V gene's germline CDR1 is SNHLY and CDR2 FYNNEI. The CDR3 is 13 residues long. Unmatched junction bases numbered 2, after V lost 5 bases and J lost 7 bases. CDR3 sequence reads: CASSSTGGQPQHF. CDR3 coding DNA: TGTGCCAGCAGTTCGACAGGGGGCCAGCCCCAGCATTTT.

This rearrangement joins TRBV4-2 to TRBJ1-1; D is ambiguous. Trimming pared 7 bases from V and 2 bases from J, leaving 14 bases between. CDR3 length: 14 amino acids. Germline CDR1 LGHNA, CDR2 YNFKEQ. The CDR3 DNA follows: TGTGCCAGCATGATGACGGGATTAAACACTGAAGCTTTCTTT. It translates to CASMMTGLNTEAFF.

Points on this clone: An end of the junction differs from the germline gene, which may be a read error. CDR3 loop: CASSQDMGAKNF. Here the CDR3 DNA reads TGTGCCAGCAGCCAAGATATGGGGGCCAAGAACTTC. The gene calls are TRBV14 and TRBJ2-7, with D perhaps matching TRBD1 (6 bases). CDR1 SGHDN and CDR2 FVKESK come from the germline V gene. The CDR3 is 12 residues long.

The chain recombines TRBV10-3 with TRBJ2-1; 7 nucleotides line up with TRBD2. This CDR3 contains 17 residues. V shed 3 bases, J shed 0 bases, and the junction held 8 bases outside the gene matches. The germline gives CDR1 ENHRY, CDR2 SYGVKD. CDR3 coding DNA: TGTGCCATCAGTGACCCCGCCCTAGCGGACTCCTACAATGAGCAGTTCTTC. The encoded protein is CAISDPALADSYNEQFF.

This rearrangement joins TRBV29-1 to TRBJ2-7; D possibly corresponds to TRBD2 (6 bases). Germline loops: CDR1 SQVTM, CDR2 ANQGSEA. CDR3 length: 14 amino acids. Trimming took off 7 bases at V and 7 bases at J, with 23 bases between the two ends. In nucleotides, the CDR3 is TGCAGCGCCCGTCGTAGCGGAGGGGCGGGGGAGCAGTACTTC. It translates to CSARRSGGAGEQYF.

The rearrangement links TRBV6-1 to TRBJ1-1, with D unresolved. The CDR3 covers 14 residues. The germline V gene has CDR1 MNHNS and CDR2 SASEGT. V dropped 1 base and J dropped 1 base, with 7 bases sitting between them. The CDR3 nucleotides read TGTGCCAGCAGTGAAGAATCAGGGAACACTGAAGCTTTCTTT. Protein sequence: CASSEESGNTEAFF.

In this sample, this clone turned up once. The V gene is TRBV15, the J gene TRBJ1-5; possible D gene TRBD1, 6 bases. Germline V gives CDR1 LNHNV, CDR2 YYDKDF (reference sequence). V was shortened by 3 bases and J by 4 bases, with 16 bases between the two germline ends. The CDR3 loop spans 16 amino acids. The DNA of the CDR3 is TGTGCCACCAGCAGGGAACAGACAGGCATTAATCAGCCCCAGCATTTT. Translation gives CATSREQTGINQPQHF.

CDR3 residues: CASSAGIGTQYF. CDR3 coding DNA: TGCGCCAGCAGCGCAGGCATCGGTACGCAGTATTTT. The J gene is TRBJ2-3, the V gene TRBV5-1; D is ambiguous. This CDR3 spans 12 amino acids. CDR1 is SGHRS, CDR2 YFSETQ, per germline. V was shortened by 4 bases and J by 8 bases, with 11 bases between the two germline ends.

This chain connects TRBV6-5 to TRBJ1-1; D call uncertain. The CDR3 runs to 15 residues. V lost 6 bases, J lost 2 bases, and 16 bases lay in between. Germline lookup yields CDR1 MNHEY and CDR2 SVGAGI. CDR3 sequence reads: CASSATHTTNTEAFF. CDR3 sequence (DNA): TGTGCCAGCAGCGCCACCCATACTACTAACACTGAAGCTTTCTTT.